The clone carrying this T cell receptor (beta chain) showed up many times. The antigen is unknown. Stored at -80 C, 2 million PBMCs were the source of the unsorted libraries. This specimen belongs to a study of neurological immune-mediated disorders. Study results and caveats: When grouped phylogenetically, the repertoires of 18 of the 34 multiple sclerosis patients fell together in one related-CDR3 cluster, which is a possible signature. Whereas HTLV-1-associated myelopathy showed the most TCR clonal expansion, multiple sclerosis showed the least, with levels below those of healthy controls.

TCRdb processed the 5' RACE reads anew with MiXCR; each CDR3 protein has one entry. This sample has nearly 60,000 distinct CDR3 sequences; roughly 3.5% occur once, and the top ten carry around 3.1%. The CDR3 length is 15 residues. Germline values: CDR1 SQVTM, CDR2 ANQGSEA. Trimming took 4 bases from V and 1 from J, leaving 16 bases between them. The clonotype comes from a young woman with multiple sclerosis. The rearrangement joins TRBV29-1 to TRBJ1-1; tentative D call: TRBD1 (5 bases). Specimen: PBMCs. CDR3 coding DNA: TGCAGCGTTGGGGTTGGGGGATCGGGGAACACTGAAGCTTTCTTT. This translates into CSVGVGGSGNTEAFF. The full variable domain, rest sourced from reference TRBV29-1 and TRBJ1-1, is SAVISQKPSRDICQRGTSLTIQCQVDSQVTMMFWYRQQPGQSLTLIATANQGSEATYESGFVIDKFPISRPNLTFSTLTVSNMSPEDSSIYLCSVGVGGSGNTEAFFGQGTRLTVV.